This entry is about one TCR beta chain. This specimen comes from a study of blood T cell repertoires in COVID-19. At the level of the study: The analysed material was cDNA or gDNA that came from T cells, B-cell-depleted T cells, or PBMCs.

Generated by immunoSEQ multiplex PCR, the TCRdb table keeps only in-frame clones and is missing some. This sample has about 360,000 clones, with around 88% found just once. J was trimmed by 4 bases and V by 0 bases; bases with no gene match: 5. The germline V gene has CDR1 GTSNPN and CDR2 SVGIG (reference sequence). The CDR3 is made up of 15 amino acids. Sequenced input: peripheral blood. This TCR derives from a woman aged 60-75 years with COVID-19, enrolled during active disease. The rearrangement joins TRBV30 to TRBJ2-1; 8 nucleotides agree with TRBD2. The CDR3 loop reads CAWSVLGGAYNEQFF. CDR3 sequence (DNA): TGTGCCTGGAGTGTACTCGGGGGGGCATACAATGAGCAGTTCTTC.